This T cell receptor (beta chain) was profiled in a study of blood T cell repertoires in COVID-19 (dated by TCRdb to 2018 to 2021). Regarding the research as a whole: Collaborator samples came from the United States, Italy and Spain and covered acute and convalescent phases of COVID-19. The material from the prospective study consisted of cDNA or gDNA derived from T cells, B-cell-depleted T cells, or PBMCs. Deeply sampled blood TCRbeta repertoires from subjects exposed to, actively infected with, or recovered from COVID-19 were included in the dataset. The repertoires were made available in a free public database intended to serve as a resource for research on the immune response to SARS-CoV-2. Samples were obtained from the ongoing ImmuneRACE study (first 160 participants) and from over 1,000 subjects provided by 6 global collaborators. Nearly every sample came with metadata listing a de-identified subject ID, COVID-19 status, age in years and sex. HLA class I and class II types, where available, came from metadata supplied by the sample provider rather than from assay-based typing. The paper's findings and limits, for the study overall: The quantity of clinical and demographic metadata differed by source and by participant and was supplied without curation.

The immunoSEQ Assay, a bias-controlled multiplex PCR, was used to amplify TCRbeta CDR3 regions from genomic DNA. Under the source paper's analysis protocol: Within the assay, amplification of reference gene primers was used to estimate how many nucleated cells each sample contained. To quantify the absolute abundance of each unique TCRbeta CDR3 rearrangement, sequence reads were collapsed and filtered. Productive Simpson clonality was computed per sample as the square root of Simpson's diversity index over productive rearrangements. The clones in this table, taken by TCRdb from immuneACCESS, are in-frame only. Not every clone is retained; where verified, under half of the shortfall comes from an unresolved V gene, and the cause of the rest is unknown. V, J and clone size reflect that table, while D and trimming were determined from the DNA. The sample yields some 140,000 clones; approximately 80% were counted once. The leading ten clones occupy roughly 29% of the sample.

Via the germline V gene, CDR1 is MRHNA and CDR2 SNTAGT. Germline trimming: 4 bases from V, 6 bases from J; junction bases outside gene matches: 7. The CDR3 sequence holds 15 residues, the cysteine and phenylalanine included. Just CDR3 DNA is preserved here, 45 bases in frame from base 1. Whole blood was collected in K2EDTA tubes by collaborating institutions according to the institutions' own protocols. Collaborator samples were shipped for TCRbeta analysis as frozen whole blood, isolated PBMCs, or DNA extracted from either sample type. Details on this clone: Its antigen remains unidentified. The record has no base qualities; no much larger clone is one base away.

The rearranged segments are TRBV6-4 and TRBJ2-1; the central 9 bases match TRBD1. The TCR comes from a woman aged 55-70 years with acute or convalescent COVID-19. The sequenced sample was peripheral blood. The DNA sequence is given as TGTGCCAGCAGTGCCCTGGGACAGGGCGGCAATGAGCAGTTCTTC. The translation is CASSALGQGGNEQFF.